The clone carrying this T cell receptor beta chain was recorded many times. The antigen remains unidentified. The TCRbeta library incorporated unique molecular identifiers. TCRdb processed the PCR reads anew with MiXCR; each CDR3 protein has one entry. In the table there are a few hundred thousand distinct CDR3 sequences, over 7% of which are singletons. This sample was included in a study of T-cell reconstitution after alpha-beta-depleted transplantation in children. The study, taken as a whole, reports: Diversity and T-cell counts at one year after transplant derived mostly from new T cells. Reportedly, roughly two months post-transplant, alpha-beta T cells arose from several hundred expanded graft clones.

CDR3 length: 16 residues. Trimming cost V 4 bases and J 0 bases, with 16 bases left between them. The germline gives CDR1 SGHTA, CDR2 FQGNSA. The sequence came from a female patient aged 2-15 years who had a stem cell transplant for Fanconi anemia, so the T cells may come from the graft donor. This specimen was peripheral blood, taken 360 days after TCRalphabeta/CD19-depleted stem cell transplant. This chain connects TRBV7-2 to TRBJ2-7; D remains ambiguous. CDR3 sequence: CASSSLWADLSYEQYF. DNA of the CDR3: TGTGCCAGCAGCTCCCTCTGGGCGGATCTCTCCTACGAGCAGTACTTC.